This TCR beta chain was retrieved from a study of cytomegalovirus exposure and HLA in healthy donors. V dropped 4 bases and J dropped 7 bases, with 11 bases sitting between them. This CDR3 is 13 amino acids long. CDR1 and CDR2 (germline): LNHDA, SQIVND (reference sequence). This PCR relied on a set of 60 Vbeta primers and 13 Jbeta primers. Only in-frame clones appear in the TCRdb table, and some are missing; sequencing was by immunoSEQ multiplex PCR. This sample has 55,000 to 80,000 clones, with around 74% found just once. Material: PBMCs. The sequence derives from a woman aged 25 to 39 in good health and CMV-seropositive. The chain employs TRBV19 and TRBJ1-5; D perhaps matches TRBD1 (5 bases). In DNA, the CDR3 is TGTGCCAGTAGTAAATGGACATACCAGCCCCAGCATTTT. Protein: CASSKWTYQPQHF.